Following are 25 T cell receptor beta chains from one sample sequenced in a study of cytomegalovirus exposure and HLA in healthy donors. Vbeta (60) and Jbeta (13) primers were used in the PCR. Some clones are missing from TCRdb's copy, which holds only in-frame ones; the method was immunoSEQ multiplex PCR. The sample contains 64,000 or so clones, about 70% of which appear only once. Sequenced sample: PBMCs. Receptors were obtained from a man aged 35 to 55 in good health and CMV-seropositive.

The V call is TRBV6-5, the J call TRBJ1-5; 7 bases are shared with TRBD1. The CDR3 consists of 14 residues. Per germline, CDR1 MNHEY and CDR2 SVGAGI. Losses at the gene ends were 6 bases for V and 2 bases for J; bases not matched to a gene: 4. The CDR3 DNA sequence: TGTGCCAGCAGACAAGGACAGGGCAATCAGCCCCAGCATTTT. Protein product: CASRQGQGNQPQHF.

V usage is TRBV11-1 and J usage is TRBJ2-7; perhaps TRBD1 as D (6 bases). The CDR3 is 14 amino acids. The germline CDR1 and CDR2 sequences are SGHAT and FQDESV (reference sequence). V lost 3 bases and J 1 base, leaving 10 bases between the germline ends. The CDR3 nucleotides are TGTGCCAGCAGCTTTCAGCAGGGGTCCTACGAGCAGTACTTC. Amino acid sequence: CASSFQQGSYEQYF.

The gene calls are TRBV30 and TRBJ2-3, with a possible D match to TRBD1 (5 bases). Between the trimmed V and J ends, which lost 0 bases and 4 bases, there was a span of 8 bases. The germline gives CDR1 GTSNPN, CDR2 SVGIG (reference sequence). This CDR3 has 13 residues. The CDR3: CAWSVRASDTQYF. CDR3 DNA sequence: TGTGCCTGGAGTGTCAGGGCGTCAGATACGCAGTATTTT. The whole variable domain, filled in from reference TRBV30 and TRBJ2-3, reads SQTIHQWPATLVQPVGSPLSLECTVEGTSNPNLYWYRQAAGRGLQLLFYSVGIGQISSEVPQNLSASRPQDRQFILSSKKLLLSDSGFYLCAWSVRASDTQYFGPGTRLTVL.

This clone was found a few times. The V and J genes are TRBV28 and TRBJ1-2, with 9 bases aligning to TRBD1. From germline, CDR1 is MDHEN and CDR2 SYDVKM. The CDR3 covers 16 residues. V was pared by 4 bases and J by 8 bases, with 14 bases of the junction left unmatched. The CDR3 DNA reads TGTGCCAGCAGTTCCAACTCATGGGACAGGGTCTACGGCTACACCTTC. Amino acids: CASSSNSWDRVYGYTF.

The rearrangement uses TRBV25-1 and TRBJ1-1; D not certain. V was trimmed by 6 bases and J by 11 bases, leaving 19 bases between them. The V gene's germline CDR1 is MGHDK and CDR2 SYGVNS. This CDR3 has 13 amino acids. CDR3 loop: CASSPAEGPRAFF. Here the CDR3 DNA reads TGTGCCAGCAGCCCAGCAGAAGGCCCTAGGGCTTTCTTT. Full variable domain (remainder filled in from reference TRBV25-1 and TRBJ1-1): EADIYQTPRYLVIGTGKKITLECSQTMGHDKMYWYQQDPGMELHLIHYSYGVNSTEKGDLSSESTVSRIRTEHFPLTLESARPSHTSQYLCASSPAEGPRAFFGQGTRLTVV.

This clone turned up a few times. The chain has TRBV7-9 and TRBJ2-1; D perhaps matches TRBD1 (6 bases). Germline V gene data show CDR1 as SEHNR and CDR2 as FQNEAQ (reference sequence). V was shortened by 7 bases and J by 5 bases, with 12 bases between the two germline ends. The CDR3 has 13 residues. CDR3 bases: TGTGCCAGCATCCAGGGGAGTCACAATGAGCAGTTCTTC. It is translated as CASIQGSHNEQFF.

V is TRBV6-5 and J is TRBJ2-3; the D gene is possibly TRBD1 (5 bases). Germline-derived CDR1 and CDR2 are MNHEY and SVGAGI. The CDR3 is 15 amino acids. The V and J ends lost 6 bases and 3 bases respectively, with 16 bases between them. Here the CDR3 reads CASSLSGMPTDTQYF. The CDR3 DNA follows: TGTGCCAGCAGCCTCTCAGGGATGCCGACAGATACGCAGTATTTT.

This clone was detected only a few times. The gene calls are TRBV11-2 and TRBJ1-2; 9 bases fit TRBD1. With V trimmed by 0 bases and J by 5 bases, 4 bases remained unmatched. Germline-derived CDR1 and CDR2 are SGHAT and FQNNGV. CDR3 length: 15 residues. Written as DNA, the CDR3 is TGTGCCAGCAGCTTAGAGGGACAGGGTCGGTATGGCTACACCTTC. It is translated as CASSLEGQGRYGYTF.

The V and J genes are TRBV10-3 and TRBJ2-3; 11 positions match TRBD1. CDR3 length equals 15 residues. V dropped 3 bases and J dropped 6; count of bases not matched to a gene: 5. CDR1 ENHRY and CDR2 SYGVKD come from the germline V gene. The CDR3 nucleotides read TGTGCCATCAGTGATTCCGGGACAGGGGGGGATACGCAGTATTTT. Its translation is CAISDSGTGGDTQYF.

The chain uses TRBV5-1 and TRBJ1-5; perhaps TRBD1 as D (5 bases). The CDR3 covers 15 residues. V lost 0 bases to trimming and J lost 4 bases, with 11 bases between them. Germline V lookup: CDR1 SGHRS, CDR2 YFSETQ. CDR3: CASSLGQGTNQPQHF. In DNA, the CDR3 is TGCGCCAGCAGCTTGGGGCAGGGAACGAATCAGCCCCAGCATTTT.

This clone appeared once. This chain uses TRBV6-1 with TRBJ1-1, with TRBD1 as a possible D gene (5 bases). Germline V gene lookup returns CDR1 MNHNS and CDR2 SASEGT. Trimming stripped 3 bases from V and 2 bases from J, with 10 bases between. The CDR3 sequence is 14 residues long. This chain's CDR3 is CASSEFGGNTEAFF. CDR3 sequence (DNA): TGTGCCAGCAGTGAGTTCGGGGGTAACACTGAAGCTTTCTTT.

V and J are TRBV2 and TRBJ1-3; D ambiguous. Germline V gene sequence: CDR1 SNHLY, CDR2 FYNNEI. Trimming took off 5 bases at V and 4 bases at J, with 15 bases between the two ends. This CDR3 contains 15 residues. The CDR3, as DNA: TGTGCCAGCAGTCCCGGGCGGGCCGCCGGAAACACCATATATTTT. Encoded protein: CASSPGRAAGNTIYF.

The rearrangement links TRBV28 to TRBJ1-4; 7 nucleotides line up with TRBD1. J was trimmed by 1 base and V by 4 bases; bases with no gene match: 6. Germline V gene lookup returns CDR1 MDHEN and CDR2 SYDVKM. This CDR3 comprises 16 residues. CDR3 DNA: TGTGCCAGCAGTTCTCTCAGGGGGGTAACTAATGAAAAACTGTTTTTT. Protein sequence: CASSSLRGVTNEKLFF.

The V call is TRBV7-3, the J call TRBJ1-1; 8 bases agree with TRBD1. This CDR3 is built from 13 residues. The trim removed 5 bases at V and 5 bases at J, leaving 4 bases unmatched. Germline lookup yields CDR1 SGHTA and CDR2 FQGTGA. CDR3 residues: CASSEQGGTEAFF. DNA for the CDR3: TGTGCCAGCAGCGAACAGGGGGGGACTGAAGCTTTCTTT.

This chain links TRBV9 with TRBJ2-3; D perhaps matches TRBD2 (6 bases). Germline CDR1 SGDLS, CDR2 YYNGEE. The CDR3 length is 17 residues. Trimming took off 3 bases at V and 4 bases at J, with 21 bases between the two ends. CDR3 sequence (DNA): TGTGCCAGCAGCGCACATACTAGCTTCCTAGGTCCAGATACGCAGTATTTT. Protein sequence: CASSAHTSFLGPDTQYF.

This clone was seen only a few times. CDR3 amino acids: CATSRDLFAGGSDTQYF. CDR3 bases: TGTGCCACCAGCAGAGATTTGTTCGCGGGGGGATCAGATACGCAGTATTTT. This sequence joins TRBV15 and TRBJ2-3; 8 bases match TRBD2. The germline gives CDR1 LNHNV, CDR2 YYDKDF (reference sequence). The V segment lost 0 bases and the J segment 4 bases; nucleotides outside the gene matches: 9. The CDR3 length is 17 residues.

The chain employs TRBV11-2 and TRBJ1-6; no clear D. The CDR3 consists of 12 residues. CDR1 and CDR2 (germline): SGHAT, FQNNGV. Trimming removed 0 bases at V and 19 bases at J, with 13 bases between. This CDR3 reads CASSLDTRLTHF. The CDR3 DNA is TGTGCCAGCAGCTTAGATACCCGGTTAACTCACTTT.

The chain uses TRBV2 and TRBJ1-2; 8 positions match TRBD1. Germline CDR1 is SNHLY and CDR2 is FYNNEI. V was clipped by 10 bases and J by 2 bases; unmatched bases: 3. CDR3 length equals 12 residues. The DNA for the CDR3 is TGTGCCACCGACAGGGGAAACTATGGCTACACCTTC. It encodes CATDRGNYGYTF.

The chain carries TRBV7-9 and TRBJ1-1; the D gene is possibly TRBD1 (5 bases). This CDR3 spans 13 amino acids. Trimming left V 3 bases short and J 1 base short, with 6 bases between. Germline loops: CDR1 SEHNR, CDR2 FQNEAQ (reference sequence). In DNA form, the CDR3 reads TGTGCCAGCAGCTTTCAGGGGAACACTGAAGCTTTCTTT. Protein product: CASSFQGNTEAFF. The whole variable domain, remainder taken from reference TRBV7-9 and TRBJ1-1, is DTGVSQNPRHKITKRGQNVTFRCDPISEHNRLYWYRQTLGQGPEFLTYFQNEAQLEKSRLLSDRFSAERPKGSFSTLEIQRTEQGDSAMYLCASSFQGNTEAFFGQGTRLTVV.

The table lists this clone with a count of one. The chain employs TRBV6-5 and TRBJ1-1, with 12 bases matching TRBD1. The CDR3 totals 16 residues. Unmatched junction bases numbered 2, after V lost 3 bases and J lost 0 bases. Germline V CDR1 and CDR2: MNHEY, SVGAGI. CDR3 region: CASSYRDRGLNTEAFF. The DNA for the CDR3 is TGTGCCAGCAGTTATAGGGACAGGGGGCTGAACACTGAAGCTTTCTTT.

This clone appeared once. The chain combines TRBV30 with TRBJ1-2; TRBD1 matches at 9 bases. CDR3 length equals 13 residues. Germline CDR1 GTSNPN, CDR2 SVGIG (reference sequence). V lost 5 bases, J lost 3 bases, and 4 bases stayed unmatched. CDR3 bases: TGTGCCTGGTCACAGGGGGCGGACTATGGCTACACCTTC. Amino acids: CAWSQGADYGYTF. The full variable domain, rest sourced from reference TRBV30 and TRBJ1-2, is SQTIHQWPATLVQPVGSPLSLECTVEGTSNPNLYWYRQAAGRGLQLLFYSVGIGQISSEVPQNLSASRPQDRQFILSSKKLLLSDSGFYLCAWSQGADYGYTFGSGTRLTVV.

The chain combines TRBV29-1 with TRBJ2-5; no clear D. The CDR3 length is 12 residues. Germline-derived CDR1 and CDR2 are SQVTM and ANQGSEA. Trimming took off 3 bases at V and 4 bases at J, with 9 bases between the two ends. CDR3 sequence: CSVDPTGETQYF. The CDR3 DNA is TGCAGCGTTGACCCAACGGGAGAGACCCAGTACTTC.

The chain joins TRBV18 to TRBJ2-1; TRBD2 matches at 9 bases. The J segment lost 6 bases and the V segment lost 1 base, leaving 7 bases of the junction unmatched. The germline CDR1 and CDR2 sequences are KGHSH and LQKENI. The CDR3 consists of 16 residues. The CDR3 DNA reads as TGTGCCAGCTCACCACGAACGACTAGCGGAGCCAATGAGCAGTTCTTC. It translates to CASSPRTTSGANEQFF.

V gene TRBV4-1 combines with J gene TRBJ2-2; no firm D call. The CDR3 loop spans 16 amino acids. The V end lost 0 bases, the J end lost 5 bases, and 13 bases lay between the germline ends. Germline lookup yields CDR1 MGHRA and CDR2 YSYEKL. CDR3 nucleotide sequence: TGCGCCAGCAGCCAAGATAGCCAACCTCTGACCGGGGAGCTGTTTTTT. This sequence encodes CASSQDSQPLTGELFF.

The chain is built from TRBV6-5 and TRBJ2-7; TRBD1 matches 12 bases. V gave up 2 bases and J gave up 7 bases; unmatched junction bases: 6. The germline gives CDR1 MNHEY, CDR2 SVGAGI. This CDR3 is 15 amino acids long. The CDR3 region has the DNA TGTGCCAGCAGTTACAAGGGACAGGGGGCCGGAGAGCAGTACTTC. This sequence encodes CASSYKGQGAGEQYF.